This T cell receptor (beta chain) originates from a study of cytomegalovirus exposure and HLA in healthy donors. At the level of the study: The study placed over 65% of its roughly 410 genotyped donors in the Caucasian-associated ancestry cluster. The study, taken as a whole, reports: TCR beta V- and J-gene trimming was later associated with a missense DCLRE1C variant. Common viral pathogens were later found to be apparently linked to several of the most significant clusters.

Note on this clone: Its antigen is not known.

Primers: 60 Vbeta forward and 13 Jbeta reverse. Sequenced by immunoSEQ multiplex PCR; TCRdb stores in-frame clones only, minus some. The sample records 55,000 to 70,000 clones, around 82% being singletons. Per the germline V gene, CDR1 is SNHLY and CDR2 is FYNNEI. V was pared by 2 bases and J by 3 bases, with 9 bases between. The CDR3 is 14 residues long. The receptor's source is a male donor in good health and CMV-seronegative. The gene calls are TRBV2 and TRBJ2-3; possible D gene TRBD1, 6 bases. Sequencing was done on a sample of PBMCs. CDR3 sequence: CASSETQGTDTQYF. The CDR3 bases are TGTGCCAGCAGTGAAACCCAGGGGACAGATACGCAGTATTTT.